The 5 T cell receptor beta chains given below trace back to one sample, sequenced in a study of T cells after yellow fever vaccination (dated by TCRdb to the late 2010s). The library was made by 5' RACE. Sequencing took place on an Illumina HiSeq 2500. TCRdb reprocessed the public reads (quality trimming at Q25 with fastp, clone calling with MiXCR) and kept in-frame beta chains. Rows with a matching CDR3 protein are joined into one entry that keeps the most common DNA and genes. The sample includes approximately 150,000 distinct CDR3 sequences, with approximately 6.2% observed a single time. The ten largest clonotypes hold roughly 3% of the sample. The sample's treatment or condition label, decoded: live attenuated yellow fever vaccine strain. The input for sequencing was CD4+ T cells sorted from PBMCs, taken on the day of the first yellow fever vaccination. These receptors all stem from a man aged 18 to 35 who received the YFV17D yellow fever vaccine.

This clonotype occurred a few times. J is TRBJ2-5 and V is TRBV5-1; D gene unclear. This CDR3 is 14 amino acids long. Germline V gives CDR1 SGHRS, CDR2 YFSETQ. The V end lost 0 bases, the J end lost 5 bases, and 11 bases lay between the germline ends. Here the CDR3 reads CASSLVSVSETQYF. CDR3 DNA: TGCGCCAGCAGCTTGGTTTCGGTTTCGGAGACCCAGTACTTC.

In its sample, this clonotype was seen many times. This chain uses TRBV4-3 with TRBJ1-5; D remains ambiguous. The germline V gene encodes CDR1 LGHNA and CDR2 YSLEER. This CDR3 region has 15 residues. Trimming took off 0 bases at V and 6 bases at J, with 12 bases between the two ends. CDR3 loop: CASSQEGKGAQPQHF. Written as DNA, the CDR3 is TGCGCCAGCAGCCAAGAGGGTAAGGGAGCTCAGCCCCAGCATTTT.

Turning to this clonotype: A much larger clone lies a single base off, so this may be a read error. The chain combines TRBV7-9 with TRBJ1-3; D gene unclear. This CDR3 has 15 amino acids. V was trimmed by 0 bases and J by 8 bases, leaving 14 bases between them. Per the germline V gene, CDR1 is SEHNR and CDR2 is FQNEAQ (reference sequence). The CDR3 DNA reads as TGTGCCAGCAGCTTAGCCCAGACGGAGCTGGACACCATATATTTT. It is translated as CASSLAQTELDTIYF.

The genes are TRBV5-6 and TRBJ2-7; D is undetermined. The germline CDR1 and CDR2 sequences are SGHDT and YYEEEE. The CDR3 extends over 13 amino acids. With 7 bases removed from V and 3 bases from J, the gap between germline ends came to 14 bases. The CDR3 DNA follows: TGTGCCAGCGGCCCCCGGGTCAACTACGAGCAGTACTTC. The encoded protein is CASGPRVNYEQYF.

This clonotype was observed a few times. V gene TRBV10-3 combines with J gene TRBJ1-2; D unresolved. The CDR3 runs 13 residues. Germline CDR1 reads ENHRY; CDR2 reads SYGVKD. V was trimmed by 2 bases and J by 8 bases, leaving 12 bases between them. CDR3 protein: CAISEEGIRGYTF. DNA for the CDR3: TGTGCCATCAGTGAGGAGGGAATTCGGGGCTACACCTTC.